Listed below are T cell receptor beta chains from one sample, sequenced in a study of shared clonotypes between healthy human individuals. Profiled with immunoSEQ multiplex PCR; TCRdb holds only in-frame clones, not every one. The profile shows 2,500,000 or so clones, 90% to 95% of them singletons. The sequenced sample consisted of naive CD4+ T cells sorted from blood. Receptors were obtained from a young man in good health. The CDR3 runs from the conserved cysteine through the conserved F or W. The D gene is left open where the match is weak.

D,V,J,DNA,CDR3
TRBD1,TRBV18,TRBJ2-1,TGTGCCAGCTCCACCCGGGACAGGGTAAATGAGCAGTTCTTC,CASSTRDRVNEQFF
.,TRBV6-6,TRBJ2-2,TGTGCCAGCAGTTCCTCGGACGGTACCGGGGAGCTGTTTTTT,CASSSSDGTGELFF
TRBD2,TRBV29-1,TRBJ2-1,TGCAGCGTTGGAAGGGGACTAGGCCTCAATGAGCAGTTCTTC,CSVGRGLGLNEQFF
TRBD2,TRBV10-2,TRBJ2-5,TGCGCCAGCAGGGCCCTAGCGGGGGGAGTTTCGGAGACCCAGTACTTC,CASRALAGGVSETQYF
TRBD1,TRBV5-4,TRBJ2-7,TGTGCCAGCAGCTCAAACTCACAGGGGGCGCGCGAGCAGTACTTC,CASSSNSQGAREQYF
.,TRBV6-6,TRBJ2-2,TGTGCCAGCAGTTTCCCTGCGTTTGGGGAGCTGTTTTTT,CASSFPAFGELFF
TRBD1,TRBV7-3,TRBJ1-2,TGTGCCAGCAGCCCCAGGGGGGGGGCCGTAGGAGGCTACACCTTC,CASSPRGGAVGGYTF
.,TRBV6-1,TRBJ2-7,TGTGCCAGCAGTGAAGAGGCCGGATGGGGTTTCTACGAGCAGTACTTC,CASSEEAGWGFYEQYF
.,TRBV10-2,TRBJ1-5,TGCGCCAGCGGTGGGGGGCTAAATCAGCCCCAGCATTTT,CASGGGLNQPQHF
TRBD1,TRBV6-5,TRBJ1-1,TGTGCCAGCAGGCGACAGGGGCAGACTGAAGCTTTCTTT,CASRRQGQTEAFF